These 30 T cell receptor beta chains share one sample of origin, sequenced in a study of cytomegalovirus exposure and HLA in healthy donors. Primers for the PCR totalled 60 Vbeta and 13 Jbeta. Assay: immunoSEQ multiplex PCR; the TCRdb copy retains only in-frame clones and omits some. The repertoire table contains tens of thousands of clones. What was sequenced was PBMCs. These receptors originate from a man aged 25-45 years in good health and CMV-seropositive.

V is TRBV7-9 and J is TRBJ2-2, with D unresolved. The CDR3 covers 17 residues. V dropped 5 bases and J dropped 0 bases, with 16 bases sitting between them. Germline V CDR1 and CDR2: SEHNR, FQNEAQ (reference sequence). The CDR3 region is CASSPHYGRSNTGELFF. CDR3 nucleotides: TGTGCCAGCAGCCCTCACTATGGTCGTTCGAACACCGGGGAGCTGTTTTTT.

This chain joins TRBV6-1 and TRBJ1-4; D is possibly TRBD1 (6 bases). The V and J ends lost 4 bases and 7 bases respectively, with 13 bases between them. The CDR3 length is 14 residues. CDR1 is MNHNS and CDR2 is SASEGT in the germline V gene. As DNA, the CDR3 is TGTGCCAGCAGTGGTCCGGGACATCGTGAAAAACTGTTTTTT. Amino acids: CASSGPGHREKLFF.

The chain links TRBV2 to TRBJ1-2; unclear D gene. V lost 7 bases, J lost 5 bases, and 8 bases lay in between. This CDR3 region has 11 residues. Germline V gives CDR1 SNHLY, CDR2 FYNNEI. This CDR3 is CASTQEYGYTF. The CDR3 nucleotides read TGTGCCAGCACGCAAGAGTATGGCTACACCTTC.

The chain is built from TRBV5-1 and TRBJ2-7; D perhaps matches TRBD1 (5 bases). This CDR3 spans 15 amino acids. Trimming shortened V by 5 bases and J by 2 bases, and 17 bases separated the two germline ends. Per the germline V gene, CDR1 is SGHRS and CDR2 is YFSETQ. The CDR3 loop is CASRKKTESAYEQYF. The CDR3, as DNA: TGCGCCAGCAGGAAAAAGACAGAGAGCGCCTACGAGCAGTACTTC.

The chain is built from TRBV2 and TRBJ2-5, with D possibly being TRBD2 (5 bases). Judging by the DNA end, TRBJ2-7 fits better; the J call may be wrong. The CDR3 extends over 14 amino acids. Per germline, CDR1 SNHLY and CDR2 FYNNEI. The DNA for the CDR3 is TGTGCCAGCAGTGAGGACGGAGGAGACTACGAGCAGTACTTC. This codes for CASSEDGGDYEQYF.

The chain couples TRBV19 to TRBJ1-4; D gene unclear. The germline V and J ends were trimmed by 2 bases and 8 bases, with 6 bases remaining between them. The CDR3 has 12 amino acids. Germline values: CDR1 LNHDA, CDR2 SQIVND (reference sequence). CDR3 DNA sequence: TGTGCCAGTAGTATACCGCAGGAAAAACTGTTTTTT. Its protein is CASSIPQEKLFF.

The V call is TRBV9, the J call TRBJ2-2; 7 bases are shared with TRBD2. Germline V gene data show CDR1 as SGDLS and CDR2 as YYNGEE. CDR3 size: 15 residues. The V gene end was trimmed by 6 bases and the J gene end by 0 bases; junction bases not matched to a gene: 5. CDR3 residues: CASTRGISNTGELFF. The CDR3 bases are TGTGCCAGCACGCGGGGGATATCGAACACCGGGGAGCTGTTTTTT.

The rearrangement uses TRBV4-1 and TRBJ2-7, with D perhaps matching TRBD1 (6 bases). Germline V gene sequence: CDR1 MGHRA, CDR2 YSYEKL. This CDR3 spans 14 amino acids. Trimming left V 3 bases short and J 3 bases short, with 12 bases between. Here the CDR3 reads CASSQGAPNYEQYF. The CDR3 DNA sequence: TGCGCCAGCAGCCAGGGGGCGCCGAACTACGAGCAGTACTTC.

The CDR3 sequence: CASSLGTIPSTDTQYF. The DNA of the CDR3 is TGTGCCAGTAGTCTCGGGACTATACCTAGCACAGATACGCAGTATTTT. This rearrangement joins TRBV19 to TRBJ2-3, with 7 bases matching TRBD2. Germline V lookup: CDR1 LNHDA, CDR2 SQIVND (reference sequence). Germline trimming cut 5 bases from V and 0 bases from J; bases unmatched to any gene: 8. This CDR3 contains 16 residues.

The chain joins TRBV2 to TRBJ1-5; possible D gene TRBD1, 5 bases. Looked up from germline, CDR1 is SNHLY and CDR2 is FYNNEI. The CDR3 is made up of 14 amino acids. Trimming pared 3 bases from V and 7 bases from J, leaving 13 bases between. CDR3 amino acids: CASSEPMDNQPQHF. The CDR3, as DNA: TGTGCCAGCAGTGAGCCGATGGACAACCAGCCCCAGCATTTT.

CDR3 protein: CASSLGGDRVADTQYF. DNA of the CDR3: TGTGCCAGCAGCTTGGGGGGGGACAGGGTGGCAGATACGCAGTATTTT. The V call is TRBV5-4, the J call TRBJ2-3; TRBD1 aligns across 9 bases. This CDR3 is 16 amino acids long. With 0 bases clipped from V and 4 bases from J, the junction kept 6 bases outside the gene matches. Germline values: CDR1 SGHNT, CDR2 YYREEE (reference sequence).

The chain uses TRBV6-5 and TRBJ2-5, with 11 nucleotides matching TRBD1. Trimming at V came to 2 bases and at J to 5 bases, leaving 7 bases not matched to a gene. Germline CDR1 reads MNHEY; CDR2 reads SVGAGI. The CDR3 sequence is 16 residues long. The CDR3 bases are TGTGCCAGCAGTTACAGTGGACAGGGGGCCCGGGAGACCCAGTACTTC. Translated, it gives CASSYSGQGARETQYF.

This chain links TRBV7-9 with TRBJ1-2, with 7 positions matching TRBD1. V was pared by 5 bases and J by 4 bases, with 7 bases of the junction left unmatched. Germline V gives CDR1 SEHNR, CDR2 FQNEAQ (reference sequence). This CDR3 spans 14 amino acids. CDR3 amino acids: CASSPWGDSYGYTF. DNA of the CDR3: TGTGCCAGCAGCCCATGGGGGGACAGCTATGGCTACACCTTC.

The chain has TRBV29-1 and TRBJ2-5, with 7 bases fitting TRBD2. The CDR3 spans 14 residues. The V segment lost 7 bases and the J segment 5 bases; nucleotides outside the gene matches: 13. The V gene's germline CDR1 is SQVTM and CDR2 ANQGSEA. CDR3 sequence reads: CSAGGLAVRETQYF. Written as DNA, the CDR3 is TGCAGCGCCGGAGGGCTAGCGGTTAGGGAGACCCAGTACTTC. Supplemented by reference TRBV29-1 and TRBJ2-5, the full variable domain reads SAVISQKPSRDICQRGTSLTIQCQVDSQVTMMFWYRQQPGQSLTLIATANQGSEATYESGFVIDKFPISRPNLTFSTLTVSNMSPEDSSIYLCSAGGLAVRETQYFGPGTRLLVL.

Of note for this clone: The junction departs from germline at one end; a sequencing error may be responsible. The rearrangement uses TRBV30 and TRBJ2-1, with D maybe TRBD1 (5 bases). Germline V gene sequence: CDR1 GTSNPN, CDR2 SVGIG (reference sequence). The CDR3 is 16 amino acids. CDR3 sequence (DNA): TGTGCCTGGAGTGTAGACAGCCAACACTCCGACAATGAGCAGTTCTTC. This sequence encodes CAWSVDSQHSDNEQFF.

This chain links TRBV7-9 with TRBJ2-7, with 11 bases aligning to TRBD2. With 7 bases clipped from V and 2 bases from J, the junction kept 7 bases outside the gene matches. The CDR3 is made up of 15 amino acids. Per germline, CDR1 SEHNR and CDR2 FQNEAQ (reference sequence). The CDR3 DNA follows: TGTGCCAGCACGGTCAGTAGCGGGGGGGCCTACGAGCAGTACTTC. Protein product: CASTVSSGGAYEQYF. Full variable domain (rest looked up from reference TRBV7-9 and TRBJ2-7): DTGVSQNPRHKITKRGQNVTFRCDPISEHNRLYWYRQTLGQGPEFLTYFQNEAQLEKSRLLSDRFSAERPKGSFSTLEIQRTEQGDSAMYLCASTVSSGGAYEQYFGPGTRLTVT.

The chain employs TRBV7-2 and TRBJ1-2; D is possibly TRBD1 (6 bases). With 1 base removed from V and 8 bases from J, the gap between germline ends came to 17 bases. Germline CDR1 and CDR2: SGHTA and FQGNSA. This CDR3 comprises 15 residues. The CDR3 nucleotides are TGTGCCAGCAGCTTAGAAGGGACATCCTCGAAAGGCTACACCTTC. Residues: CASSLEGTSSKGYTF.

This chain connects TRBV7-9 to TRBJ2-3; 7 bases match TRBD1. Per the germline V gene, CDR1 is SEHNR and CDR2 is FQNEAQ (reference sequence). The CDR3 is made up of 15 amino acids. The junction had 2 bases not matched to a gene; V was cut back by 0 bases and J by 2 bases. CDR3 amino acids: CASSLATGNTDTQYF. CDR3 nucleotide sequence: TGTGCCAGCAGCTTAGCGACAGGGAACACAGATACGCAGTATTTT.

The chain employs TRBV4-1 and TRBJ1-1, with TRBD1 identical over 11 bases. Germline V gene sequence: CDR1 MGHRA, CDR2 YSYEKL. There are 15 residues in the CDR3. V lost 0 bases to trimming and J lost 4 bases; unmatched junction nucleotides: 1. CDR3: CASSQEGTGGTEAFF. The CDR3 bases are TGCGCCAGCAGCCAAGAGGGGACAGGGGGCACTGAAGCTTTCTTT.

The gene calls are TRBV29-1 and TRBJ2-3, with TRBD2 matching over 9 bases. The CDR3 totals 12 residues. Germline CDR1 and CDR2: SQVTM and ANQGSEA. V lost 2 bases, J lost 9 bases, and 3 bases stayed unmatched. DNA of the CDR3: TGCAGCGTTGAATGGACTAGCGTAACGCAGTATTTT. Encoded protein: CSVEWTSVTQYF.

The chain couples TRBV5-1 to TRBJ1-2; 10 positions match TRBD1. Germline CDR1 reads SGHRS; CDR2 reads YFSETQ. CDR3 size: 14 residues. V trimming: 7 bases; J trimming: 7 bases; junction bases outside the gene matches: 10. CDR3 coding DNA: TGCGCCAGCGGGGAGACAGGGGGCGTTACTGGCTACACCTTC. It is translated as CASGETGGVTGYTF.

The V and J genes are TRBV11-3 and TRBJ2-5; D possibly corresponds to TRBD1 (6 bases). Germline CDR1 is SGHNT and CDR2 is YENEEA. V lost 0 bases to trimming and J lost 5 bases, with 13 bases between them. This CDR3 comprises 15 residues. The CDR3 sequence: CASSLESGVGETQYF. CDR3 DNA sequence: TGTGCCAGCAGCTTAGAGTCAGGGGTGGGGGAGACCCAGTACTTC.

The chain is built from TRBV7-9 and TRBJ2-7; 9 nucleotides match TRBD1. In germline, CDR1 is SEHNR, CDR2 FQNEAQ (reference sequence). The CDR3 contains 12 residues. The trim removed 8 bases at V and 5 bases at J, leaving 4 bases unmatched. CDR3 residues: CASGQGINEQYF. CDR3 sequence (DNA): TGTGCCAGCGGACAGGGGATCAACGAGCAGTACTTC.

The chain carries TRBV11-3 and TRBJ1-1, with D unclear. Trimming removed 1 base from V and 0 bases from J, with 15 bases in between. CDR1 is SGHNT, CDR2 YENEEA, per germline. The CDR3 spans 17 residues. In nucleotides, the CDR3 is TGTGCCAGCAGCTTAGGTAGCCGGGTATCCATGAACACTGAAGCTTTCTTT. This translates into CASSLGSRVSMNTEAFF.

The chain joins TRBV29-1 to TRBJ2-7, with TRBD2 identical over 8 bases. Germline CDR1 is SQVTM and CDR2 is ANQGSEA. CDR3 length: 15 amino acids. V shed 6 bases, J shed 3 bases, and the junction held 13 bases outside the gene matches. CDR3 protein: CSVHLATSENYEQYF. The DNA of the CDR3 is TGCAGCGTCCACCTTGCGACTAGCGAAAACTACGAGCAGTACTTC.

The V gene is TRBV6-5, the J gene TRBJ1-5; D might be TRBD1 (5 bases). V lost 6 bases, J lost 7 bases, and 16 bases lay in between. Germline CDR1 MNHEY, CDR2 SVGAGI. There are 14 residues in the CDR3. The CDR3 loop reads CASSPSQGNQPQHF. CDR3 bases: TGTGCCAGCAGCCCGAGCCAGGGAAACCAGCCCCAGCATTTT.

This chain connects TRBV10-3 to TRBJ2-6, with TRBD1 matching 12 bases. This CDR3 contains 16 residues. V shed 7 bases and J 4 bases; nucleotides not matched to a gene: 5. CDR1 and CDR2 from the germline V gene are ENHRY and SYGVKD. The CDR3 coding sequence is TGTGCCATCAATCCGGGACAGGGGGCCGGGGCCAACGTCCTGACTTTC. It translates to CAINPGQGAGANVLTF.

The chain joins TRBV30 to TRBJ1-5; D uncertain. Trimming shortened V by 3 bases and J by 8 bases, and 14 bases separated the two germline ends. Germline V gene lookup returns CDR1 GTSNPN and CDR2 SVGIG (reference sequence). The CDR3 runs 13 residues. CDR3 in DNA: TGTGCCTGGAGCTCGACCCTTCGGGAGCCCCAGCATTTT. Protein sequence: CAWSSTLREPQHF.

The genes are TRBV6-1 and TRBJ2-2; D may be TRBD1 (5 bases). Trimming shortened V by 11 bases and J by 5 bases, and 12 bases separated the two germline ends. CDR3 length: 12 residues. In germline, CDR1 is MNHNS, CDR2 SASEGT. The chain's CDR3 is CAAVTVTGELFF. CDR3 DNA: TGTGCCGCAGTGACAGTTACCGGGGAGCTGTTTTTT.

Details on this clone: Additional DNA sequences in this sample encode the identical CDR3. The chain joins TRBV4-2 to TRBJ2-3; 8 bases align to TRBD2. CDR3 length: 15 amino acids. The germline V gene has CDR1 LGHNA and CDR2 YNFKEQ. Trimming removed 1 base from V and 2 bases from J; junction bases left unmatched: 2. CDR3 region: CASSQAGGPTDTQYF. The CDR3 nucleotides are TGTGCCAGCAGCCAAGCGGGGGGGCCCACAGATACGCAGTATTTT.